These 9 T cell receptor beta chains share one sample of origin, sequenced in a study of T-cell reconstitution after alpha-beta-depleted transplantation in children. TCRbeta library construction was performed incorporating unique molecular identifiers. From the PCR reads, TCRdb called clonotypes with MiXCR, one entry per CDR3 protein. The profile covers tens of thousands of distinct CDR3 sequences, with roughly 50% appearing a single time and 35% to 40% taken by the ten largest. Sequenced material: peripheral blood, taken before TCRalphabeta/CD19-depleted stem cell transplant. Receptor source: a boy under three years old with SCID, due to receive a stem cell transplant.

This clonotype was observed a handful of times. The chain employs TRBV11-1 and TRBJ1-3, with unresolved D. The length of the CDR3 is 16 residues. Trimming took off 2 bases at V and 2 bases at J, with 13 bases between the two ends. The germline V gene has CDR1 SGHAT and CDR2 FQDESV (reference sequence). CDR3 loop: CASSLRRNGPGNTIYF. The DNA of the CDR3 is TGTGCCAGCAGCTTAAGGCGGAACGGTCCTGGAAACACCATATATTTT. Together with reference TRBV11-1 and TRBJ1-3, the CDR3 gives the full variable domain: EAEVAQSPRYKITEKSQAVAFWCDPISGHATLYWYRQILGQGPELLVQFQDESVVDDSQLPKDRFSAERLKGVDSTLKIQPAELGDSAMYLCASSLRRNGPGNTIYFGEGSWLTVV.

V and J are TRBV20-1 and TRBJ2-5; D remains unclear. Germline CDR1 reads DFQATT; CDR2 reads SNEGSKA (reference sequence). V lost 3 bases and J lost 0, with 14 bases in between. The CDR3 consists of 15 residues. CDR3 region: CSASAVGGNQETQYF. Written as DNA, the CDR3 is TGCAGTGCTAGCGCGGTAGGTGGGAACCAAGAGACCCAGTACTTC.

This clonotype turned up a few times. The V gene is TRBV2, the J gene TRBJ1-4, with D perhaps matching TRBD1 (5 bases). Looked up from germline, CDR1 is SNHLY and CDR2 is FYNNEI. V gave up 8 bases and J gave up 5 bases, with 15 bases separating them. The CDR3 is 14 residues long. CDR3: CASRPDSQNEKLFF. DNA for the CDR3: TGTGCCAGCCGGCCCGACAGCCAGAATGAAAAACTGTTTTTT.

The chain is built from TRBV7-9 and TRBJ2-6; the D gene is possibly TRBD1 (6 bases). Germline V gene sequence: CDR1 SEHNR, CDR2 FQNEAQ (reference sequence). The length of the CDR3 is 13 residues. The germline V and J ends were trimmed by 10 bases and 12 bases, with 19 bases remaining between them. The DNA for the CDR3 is TGTGCCACCCCCCCGGGGACACCCTCCGTCCTGACTTTC. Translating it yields CATPPGTPSVLTF.

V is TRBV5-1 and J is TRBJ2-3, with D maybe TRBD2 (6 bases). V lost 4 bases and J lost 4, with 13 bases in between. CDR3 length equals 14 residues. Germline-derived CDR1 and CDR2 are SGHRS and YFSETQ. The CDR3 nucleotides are TGCGCCAGCAGCCTACTAGCAAGGGCAGATACGCAGTATTTT. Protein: CASSLLARADTQYF.

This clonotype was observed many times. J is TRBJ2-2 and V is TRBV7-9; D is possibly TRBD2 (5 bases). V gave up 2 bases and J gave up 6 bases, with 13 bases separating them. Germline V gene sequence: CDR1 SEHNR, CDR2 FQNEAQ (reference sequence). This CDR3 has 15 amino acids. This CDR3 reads CASSLRGAAPGELFF. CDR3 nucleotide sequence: TGTGCCAGCAGCTTACGGGGTGCTGCCCCCGGGGAGCTGTTTTTT.

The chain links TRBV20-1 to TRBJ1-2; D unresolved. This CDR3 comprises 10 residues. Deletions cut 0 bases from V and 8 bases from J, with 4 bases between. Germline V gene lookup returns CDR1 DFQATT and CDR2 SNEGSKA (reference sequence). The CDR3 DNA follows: TGCAGTGCTAGAGATCGCGGCTACACCTTC. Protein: CSARDRGYTF.

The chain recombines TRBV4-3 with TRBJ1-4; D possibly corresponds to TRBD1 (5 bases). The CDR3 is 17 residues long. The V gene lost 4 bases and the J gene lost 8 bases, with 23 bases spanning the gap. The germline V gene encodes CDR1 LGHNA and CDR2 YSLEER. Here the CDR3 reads CASSRQRLRSTIEKLFF. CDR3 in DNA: TGCGCCAGCAGCCGACAGAGGCTGAGATCCACGATCGAAAAACTGTTTTTT.

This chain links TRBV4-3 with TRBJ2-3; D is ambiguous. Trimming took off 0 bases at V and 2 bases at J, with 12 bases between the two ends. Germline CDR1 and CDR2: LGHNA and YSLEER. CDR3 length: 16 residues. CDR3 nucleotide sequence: TGCGCCAGCAGCCAAGATTCGGCGCAGATCACAGATACGCAGTATTTT. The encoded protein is CASSQDSAQITDTQYF.